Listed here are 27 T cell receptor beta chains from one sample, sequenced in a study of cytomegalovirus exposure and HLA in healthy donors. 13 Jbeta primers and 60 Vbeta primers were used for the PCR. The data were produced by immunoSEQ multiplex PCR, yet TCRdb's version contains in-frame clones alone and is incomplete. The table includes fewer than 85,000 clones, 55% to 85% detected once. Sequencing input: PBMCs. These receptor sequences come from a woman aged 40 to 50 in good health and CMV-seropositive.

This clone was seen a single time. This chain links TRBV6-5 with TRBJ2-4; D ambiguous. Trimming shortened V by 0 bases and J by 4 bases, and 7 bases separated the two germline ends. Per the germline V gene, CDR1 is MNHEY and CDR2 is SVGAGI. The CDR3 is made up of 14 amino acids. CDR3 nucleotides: TGTGCCAGCAGTTACTCCGAGACTAAAAACATTCAGTACTTC. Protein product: CASSYSETKNIQYF.

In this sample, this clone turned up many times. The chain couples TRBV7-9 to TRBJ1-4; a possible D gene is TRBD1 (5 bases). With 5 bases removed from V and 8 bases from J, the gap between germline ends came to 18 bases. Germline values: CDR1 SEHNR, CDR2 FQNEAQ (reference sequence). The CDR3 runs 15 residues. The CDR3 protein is CASSPFGGDREKLFF. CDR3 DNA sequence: TGTGCCAGCAGCCCCTTCGGGGGGGATAGGGAAAAACTGTTTTTT.

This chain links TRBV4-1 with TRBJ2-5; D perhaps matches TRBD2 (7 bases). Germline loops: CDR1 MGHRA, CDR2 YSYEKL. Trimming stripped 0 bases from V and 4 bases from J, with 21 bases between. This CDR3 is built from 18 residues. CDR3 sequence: CASSQERIRFGGAETQYF. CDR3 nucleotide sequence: TGCGCCAGCAGCCAAGAGAGGATAAGATTTGGGGGGGCAGAGACCCAGTACTTC.

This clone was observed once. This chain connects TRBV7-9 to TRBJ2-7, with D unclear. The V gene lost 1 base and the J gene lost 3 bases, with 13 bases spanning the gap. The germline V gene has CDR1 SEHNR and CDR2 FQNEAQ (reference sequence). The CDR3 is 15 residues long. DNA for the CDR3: TGTGCCAGCAGCTTAGTTGGCCAGAAAAACTACGAGCAGTACTTC. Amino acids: CASSLVGQKNYEQYF.

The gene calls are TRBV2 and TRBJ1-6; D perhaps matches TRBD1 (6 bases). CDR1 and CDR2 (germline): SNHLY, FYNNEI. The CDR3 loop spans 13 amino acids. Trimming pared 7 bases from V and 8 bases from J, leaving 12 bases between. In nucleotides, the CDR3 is TGTGCCAGCATAGGAACAGGGTATTCACCCCTCCACTTT. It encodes CASIGTGYSPLHF.

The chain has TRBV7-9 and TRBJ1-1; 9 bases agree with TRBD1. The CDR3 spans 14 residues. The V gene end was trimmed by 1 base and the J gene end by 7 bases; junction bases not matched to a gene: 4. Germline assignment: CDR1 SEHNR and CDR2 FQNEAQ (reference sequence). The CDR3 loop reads CASSLGDREVEAFF. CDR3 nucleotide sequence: TGTGCCAGCAGCTTAGGGGACAGGGAGGTTGAAGCTTTCTTT.

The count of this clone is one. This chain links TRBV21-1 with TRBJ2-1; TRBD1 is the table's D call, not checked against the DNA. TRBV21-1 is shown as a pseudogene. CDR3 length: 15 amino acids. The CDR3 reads CASRFRDNFYDEQFF. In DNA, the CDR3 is TGTGCCAGCAGATTCCGGGACAATTTTTACGATGAGCAGTTCTTC.

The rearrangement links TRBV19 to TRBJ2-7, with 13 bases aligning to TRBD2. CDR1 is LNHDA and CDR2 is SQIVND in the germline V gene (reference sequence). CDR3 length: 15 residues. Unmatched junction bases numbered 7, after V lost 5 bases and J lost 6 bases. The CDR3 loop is CASSAGLAGVGEQYF. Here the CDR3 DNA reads TGTGCCAGTAGTGCCGGACTAGCGGGGGTCGGCGAGCAGTACTTC.

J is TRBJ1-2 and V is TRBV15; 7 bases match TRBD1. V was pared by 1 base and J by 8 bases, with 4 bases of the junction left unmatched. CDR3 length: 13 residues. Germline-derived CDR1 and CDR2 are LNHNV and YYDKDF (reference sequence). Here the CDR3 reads CATSRGQGSGYTF. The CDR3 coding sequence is TGTGCCACCAGCAGAGGACAGGGAAGCGGCTACACCTTC.

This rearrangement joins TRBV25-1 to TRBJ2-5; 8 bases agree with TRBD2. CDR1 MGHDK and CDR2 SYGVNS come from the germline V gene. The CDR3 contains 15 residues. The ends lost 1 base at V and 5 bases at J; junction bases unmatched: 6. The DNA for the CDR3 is TGTGCCAGCAGTGAATTTCCGGGAGGGCGTGAGACCCAGTACTTC. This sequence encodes CASSEFPGGRETQYF.

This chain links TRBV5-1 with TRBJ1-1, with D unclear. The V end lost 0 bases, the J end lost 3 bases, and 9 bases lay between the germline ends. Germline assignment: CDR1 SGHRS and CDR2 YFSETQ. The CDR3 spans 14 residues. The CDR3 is CASSLGRTYTEAFF. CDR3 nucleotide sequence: TGCGCCAGCAGCTTGGGCAGAACCTACACTGAAGCTTTCTTT.

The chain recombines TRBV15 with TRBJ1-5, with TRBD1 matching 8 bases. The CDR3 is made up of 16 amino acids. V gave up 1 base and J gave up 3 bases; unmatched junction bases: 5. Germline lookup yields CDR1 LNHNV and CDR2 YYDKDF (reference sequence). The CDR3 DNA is TGTGCCACCAGCAGAGGGGCAGGGGGCATCAATCAGCCCCAGCATTTT. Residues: CATSRGAGGINQPQHF.

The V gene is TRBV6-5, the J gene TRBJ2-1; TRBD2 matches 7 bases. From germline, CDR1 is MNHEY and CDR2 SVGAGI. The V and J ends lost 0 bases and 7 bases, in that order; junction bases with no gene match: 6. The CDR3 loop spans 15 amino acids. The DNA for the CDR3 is TGTGCCAGCAGTTACTCGGCGGGAGCCCATAATGAGCAGTTCTTC. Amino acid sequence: CASSYSAGAHNEQFF.

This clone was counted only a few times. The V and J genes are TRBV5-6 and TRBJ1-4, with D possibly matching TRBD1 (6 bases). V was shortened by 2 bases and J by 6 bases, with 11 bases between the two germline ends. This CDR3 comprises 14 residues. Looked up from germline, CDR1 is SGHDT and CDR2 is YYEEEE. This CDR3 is CASSFAQGYEKLFF. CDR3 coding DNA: TGTGCCAGCAGCTTCGCACAGGGTTATGAAAAACTGTTTTTT.

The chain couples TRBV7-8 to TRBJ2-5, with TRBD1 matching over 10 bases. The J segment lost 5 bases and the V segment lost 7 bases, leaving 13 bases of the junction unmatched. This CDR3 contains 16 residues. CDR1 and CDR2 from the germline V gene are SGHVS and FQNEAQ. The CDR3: CASIPRTGGIFETQYF. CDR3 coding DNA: TGTGCCAGCATCCCGAGGACAGGGGGTATTTTCGAGACCCAGTACTTC.

This chain's CDR3 is CASSLKGAISHEQYF. As DNA, the CDR3 is TGTGCCAGCAGCTTGAAGGGGGCAATCAGCCACGAGCAGTACTTC. The J gene is TRBJ2-7, the V gene TRBV5-5; the match to TRBD1 covers 7 bases. There are 15 residues in the CDR3. The germline V gene has CDR1 SGHKS and CDR2 YYEKEE (reference sequence). Trimming removed 1 base from V and 5 bases from J; junction bases left unmatched: 9.

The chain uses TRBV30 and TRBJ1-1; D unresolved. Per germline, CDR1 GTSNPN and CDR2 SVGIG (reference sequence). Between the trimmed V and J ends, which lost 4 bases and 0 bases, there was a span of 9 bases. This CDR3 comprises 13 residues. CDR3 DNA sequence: TGTGCCTGGACTAACAGTCTGAACACTGAAGCTTTCTTT. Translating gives CAWTNSLNTEAFF.

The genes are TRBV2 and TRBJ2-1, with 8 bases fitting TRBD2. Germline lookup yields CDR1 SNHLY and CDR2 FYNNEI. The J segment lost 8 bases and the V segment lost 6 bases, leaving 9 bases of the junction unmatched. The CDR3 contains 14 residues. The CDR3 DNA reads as TGTGCCAGCAGGGGGACTAGGCGGTTCGATGAGCAGTTCTTC. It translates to CASRGTRRFDEQFF.

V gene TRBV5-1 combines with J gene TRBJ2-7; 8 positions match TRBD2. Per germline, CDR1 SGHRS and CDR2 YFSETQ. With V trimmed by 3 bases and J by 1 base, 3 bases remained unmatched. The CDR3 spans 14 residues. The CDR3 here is CASSSGLESYEQYF. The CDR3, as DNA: TGCGCCAGCAGCTCGGGACTAGAATCCTACGAGCAGTACTTC.

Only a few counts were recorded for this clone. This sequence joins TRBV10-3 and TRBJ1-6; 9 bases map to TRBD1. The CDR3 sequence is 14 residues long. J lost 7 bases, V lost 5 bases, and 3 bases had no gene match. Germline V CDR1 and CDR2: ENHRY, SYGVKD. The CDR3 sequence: CAISPTGGNSPLHF. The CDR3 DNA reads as TGTGCCATCAGTCCGACAGGGGGGAATTCACCCCTCCACTTT.

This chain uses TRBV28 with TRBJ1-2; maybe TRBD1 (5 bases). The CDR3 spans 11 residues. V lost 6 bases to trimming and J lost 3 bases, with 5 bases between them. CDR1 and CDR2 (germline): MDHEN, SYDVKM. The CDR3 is CASRGDYGYTF. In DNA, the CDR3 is TGTGCCAGCAGAGGGGACTATGGCTACACCTTC.

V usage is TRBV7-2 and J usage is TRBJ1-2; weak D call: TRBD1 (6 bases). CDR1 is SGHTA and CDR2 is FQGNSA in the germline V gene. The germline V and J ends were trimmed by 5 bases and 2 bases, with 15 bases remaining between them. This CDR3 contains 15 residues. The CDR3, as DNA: TGTGCCAGCAGCCCTGTGCTGGGACAAAACTATGGCTACACCTTC. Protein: CASSPVLGQNYGYTF.

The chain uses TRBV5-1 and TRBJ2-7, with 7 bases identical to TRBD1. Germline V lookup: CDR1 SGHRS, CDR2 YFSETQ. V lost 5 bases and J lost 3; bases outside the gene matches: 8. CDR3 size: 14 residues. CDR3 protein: CASRTGTVLYEQYF. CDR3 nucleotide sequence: TGCGCCAGCAGAACGGGGACAGTTCTCTACGAGCAGTACTTC.

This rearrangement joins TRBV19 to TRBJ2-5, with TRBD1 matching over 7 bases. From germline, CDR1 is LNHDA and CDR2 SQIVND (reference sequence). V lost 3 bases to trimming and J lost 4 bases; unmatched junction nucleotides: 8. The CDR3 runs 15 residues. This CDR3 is CASSIAGGFRETQYF. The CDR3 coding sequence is TGTGCCAGTAGTATTGCAGGGGGTTTCCGAGAGACCCAGTACTTC.

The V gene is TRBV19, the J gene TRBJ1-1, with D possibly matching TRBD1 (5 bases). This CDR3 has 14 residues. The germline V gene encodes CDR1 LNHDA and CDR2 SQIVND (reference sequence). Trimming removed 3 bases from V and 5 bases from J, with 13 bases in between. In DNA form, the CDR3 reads TGTGCCAGTAGTATTCCGACAGAGAATACTGAAGCTTTCTTT. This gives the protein CASSIPTENTEAFF.

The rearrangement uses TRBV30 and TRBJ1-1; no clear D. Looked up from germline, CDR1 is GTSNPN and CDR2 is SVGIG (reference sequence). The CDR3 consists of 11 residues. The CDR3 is CARTMNTEAFF. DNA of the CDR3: TGTGCTAGAACTATGAACACTGAAGCTTTCTTT.

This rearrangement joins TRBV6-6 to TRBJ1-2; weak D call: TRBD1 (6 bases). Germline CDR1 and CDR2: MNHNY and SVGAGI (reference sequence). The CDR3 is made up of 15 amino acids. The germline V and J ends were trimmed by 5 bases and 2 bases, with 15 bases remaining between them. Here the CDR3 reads CASSDRDTVNYGYTF. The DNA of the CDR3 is TGTGCCAGCAGTGACCGGGACACGGTCAACTATGGCTACACCTTC.